The 20 T cell receptor beta chains given below trace back to one sample, sequenced in a study of T cell clones after liver transplantation. Assay: immunoSEQ multiplex PCR; the TCRdb copy retains only in-frame clones and omits some. The sample includes 95,000 to 110,000 clones, 80% to 90% of them seen just once. Here the sequenced sample was CD4+ T cells from blood, taken around 44 months after liver transplant. The receptor source for this set is a human patient who received a liver transplant. Some T cells may arise from the graft donor.

The chain has TRBV18 and TRBJ2-2, with D perhaps TRBD1 or TRBD2 (5 bases each). Between the trimmed V and J ends, which lost 4 bases and 0 bases, there was a span of 9 bases. There are 15 residues in the CDR3. Germline CDR1 reads KGHSH; CDR2 reads LQKENI. The CDR3 is CASSLKGPNTGELFF. In DNA form, the CDR3 reads TGTGCCAGCTCACTAAAGGGACCGAACACCGGGGAGCTGTTTTTT. Full variable domain (remainder filled in from reference TRBV18 and TRBJ2-2): NAGVMQNPRHLVRRRGQEARLRCSPMKGHSHVYWYRQLPEEGLKFMVYLQKENIIDESGMPKERFSAEFPKEGPSILRIQQVVRGDSAAYFCASSLKGPNTGELFFGEGSRLTVL.

The chain links TRBV2 to TRBJ1-6, with D possibly being TRBD1 (6 bases). Trimming stripped 6 bases from V and 3 bases from J, with 12 bases between. From germline, CDR1 is SNHLY and CDR2 FYNNEI. This CDR3 spans 15 amino acids. CDR3 amino acids: CASSYRDFYNSPLHF. The CDR3 DNA sequence: TGTGCCAGCAGCTACAGGGATTTCTATAATTCACCCCTCCACTTT.

V and J are TRBV9 and TRBJ2-3; 11 bases are shared with TRBD2. The J segment lost 3 bases and the V segment lost 4 bases, leaving 4 bases of the junction unmatched. This CDR3 has 15 amino acids. Looked up from germline, CDR1 is SGDLS and CDR2 is YYNGEE. CDR3 region: CASSKLAGDTDTQYF. The CDR3, as DNA: TGTGCCAGCAGCAAACTAGCGGGGGATACAGATACGCAGTATTTT.

The chain couples TRBV19 to TRBJ1-4; D not resolved. CDR3 size: 14 residues. Trimming removed 11 bases from V and 8 bases from J, with 21 bases in between. Germline V gives CDR1 LNHDA, CDR2 SQIVND (reference sequence). In DNA form, the CDR3 reads TGTGCCGGGCTAAGCAGTCCGTTTGGAGAAAAACTGTTTTTT. This translates into CAGLSSPFGEKLFF.

The chain carries TRBV5-1 and TRBJ2-7; 7 bases map to TRBD1. J was trimmed by 0 bases and V by 0 bases; bases with no gene match: 0. This CDR3 is built from 14 residues. Per germline, CDR1 SGHRS and CDR2 YFSETQ. DNA for the CDR3: TGCGCCAGCAGCTTGGACAGGGGCTCCTACGAGCAGTACTTC. This codes for CASSLDRGSYEQYF.

The chain is built from TRBV19 and TRBJ1-1; perhaps TRBD1 as D (6 bases). V lost 1 base to trimming and J lost 6 bases, with 12 bases between them. This CDR3 has 14 amino acids. From germline, CDR1 is LNHDA and CDR2 SQIVND (reference sequence). The chain's CDR3 is CASSIGAGDAEAFF. The DNA for the CDR3 is TGTGCCAGTAGTATAGGCGCAGGGGACGCTGAAGCTTTCTTT.

This chain uses TRBV7-9 with TRBJ2-5, with D perhaps assigned TRBD1 or TRBD2 (5 bases each). The CDR3 runs to 15 residues. CDR1 SEHNR and CDR2 FQNEAQ come from the germline V gene (reference sequence). V was clipped by 5 bases and J by 2 bases, with 15 bases between them. CDR3 coding DNA: TGTGCCAGCAGCCCTCGGGACGGAATACAAGAGACCCAGTACTTC. It codes for CASSPRDGIQETQYF.

This clone occurred once. The chain recombines TRBV6-6 with TRBJ1-1; tentative D call: TRBD1 (5 bases). V was cut by 6 bases and J by 4 bases, with 12 bases left in between. The CDR3 has 13 residues. Germline CDR1 reads MNHNY; CDR2 reads SVGAGI (reference sequence). The CDR3 nucleotides are TGTGCCAGCAGACTTCAGGGTACCACTGAAGCTTTCTTT. Its translation is CASRLQGTTEAFF.

The V call is TRBV6-5, the J call TRBJ2-7; TRBD1 aligns across 9 bases. Looked up from germline, CDR1 is MNHEY and CDR2 is SVGAGI. CDR3 length: 15 amino acids. J was trimmed by 5 bases and V by 0 bases; bases with no gene match: 5. In DNA, the CDR3 is TGTGCCAGCAGTTACTCTAACAGGGGGCGCGACGAGCAGTACTTC. Its translation is CASSYSNRGRDEQYF.

This clone was seen once. The chain has TRBV5-1 and TRBJ2-7, with D perhaps being TRBD1 or TRBD2 (5 bases each). The CDR3 covers 16 residues. Trimming took 1 base from V and 3 from J, leaving 17 bases between them. Germline CDR1 and CDR2: SGHRS and YFSETQ. The CDR3 DNA is TGCGCCAGCAGCTTGTTCGGGGACCCGCTTAGCTACGAGCAGTACTTC. The encoded protein is CASSLFGDPLSYEQYF. The full variable domain, in which reference TRBV5-1 and TRBJ2-7 provide the parts outside the CDR3, is KAGVTQTPRYLIKTRGQQVTLSCSPISGHRSVSWYQQTPGQGLQFLFEYFSETQRNKGNFPGRFSGRQFSNSRSEMNVSTLELGDSALYLCASSLFGDPLSYEQYFGPGTRLTVT.

The chain is built from TRBV6-5 and TRBJ1-1; TRBD1 aligns across 7 bases. J lost 1 base, V lost 5 bases, and 7 bases had no gene match. Germline assignment: CDR1 MNHEY and CDR2 SVGAGI. This CDR3 has 15 residues. The CDR3 spells CASSPQDRTNTEAFF. For the CDR3, the DNA is TGTGCCAGCAGTCCCCAGGACAGGACGAACACTGAAGCTTTCTTT.

The CDR3 DNA reads TGTGCCAGCAGCTTCACAAAAAAGGACAGGAGTAATGAAAAACTGTTTTTT. It codes for CASSFTKKDRSNEKLFF. This sequence joins TRBV7-9 and TRBJ1-4, with TRBD1 identical over 7 bases. The CDR3 length is 17 residues. The germline CDR1 and CDR2 sequences are SEHNR and FQNEAQ (reference sequence). V shed 3 bases and J 4 bases; nucleotides not matched to a gene: 11.

Only a few counts were recorded for this clone. The chain carries TRBV5-6 and TRBJ2-7, with 8 bases lining up with TRBD1. Germline V gives CDR1 SGHDT, CDR2 YYEEEE. Germline trimming cut 2 bases from V and 4 bases from J; bases unmatched to any gene: 11. The CDR3 covers 16 residues. CDR3 sequence (DNA): TGTGCCAGCAGCTTTGCAACGGGGCAGGGGGCGTACGAGCAGTACTTC. This gives the protein CASSFATGQGAYEQYF.

The chain links TRBV28 to TRBJ1-2; D is uncertain. Between the trimmed V and J ends, which lost 7 bases and 8 bases, there was a span of 17 bases. CDR1 and CDR2 (germline): MDHEN, SYDVKM. This CDR3 has 13 residues. The CDR3 loop is CASTTTRSGGYTF. In nucleotides, the CDR3 is TGTGCCAGCACCACCACGAGATCTGGCGGCTACACCTTC.

The chain uses TRBV19 and TRBJ2-3, with D perhaps matching TRBD1 (6 bases). The CDR3 has 18 amino acids. Trimming took off 2 bases at V and 5 bases at J, with 23 bases between the two ends. Germline V CDR1 and CDR2: LNHDA, SQIVND (reference sequence). The CDR3 loop is CASSITGWRQGRGDTQYF. The CDR3 region has the DNA TGTGCCAGTAGTATAACCGGGTGGCGGCAGGGGAGAGGAGATACGCAGTATTTT.

This CDR3 is CATSRDGGVGGNQPQHF. For the CDR3, the DNA is TGTGCCACCAGCAGAGATGGAGGCGTAGGAGGCAATCAGCCCCAGCATTTT. This chain connects TRBV15 to TRBJ1-5, with D unclear. The CDR3 totals 17 residues. From germline, CDR1 is LNHNV and CDR2 YYDKDF (reference sequence). V gave up 0 bases and J gave up 2 bases, with 14 bases separating them.

For this clone: At the DNA level, this CDR3 is encoded by other sequences in the same sample as well. V and J are TRBV5-1 and TRBJ2-7, with D unresolved. Trimming shortened V by 0 bases and J by 2 bases, and 9 bases separated the two germline ends. The germline V gene has CDR1 SGHRS and CDR2 YFSETQ. The CDR3 spans 14 residues. CDR3 bases: TGCGCCAGCAGCTTGGTAGTGTCACCCTACGAGCAGTACTTC. Translated, it gives CASSLVVSPYEQYF.

V gene TRBV6-6 combines with J gene TRBJ1-1, with unresolved D. The germline V gene encodes CDR1 MNHNY and CDR2 SVGAGI (reference sequence). V was trimmed by 6 bases and J by 4 bases, leaving 15 bases between them. The CDR3 extends over 14 amino acids. The CDR3 DNA sequence: TGTGCCAGCAGCCTGGACGGGATGGGCACTGAAGCTTTCTTT. Protein product: CASSLDGMGTEAFF.

This CDR3 reads CASRDWWNTGELFF. CDR3 DNA: TGTGCCAGCAGAGACTGGTGGAACACCGGGGAGCTGTTTTTT. The V gene is TRBV6-6, the J gene TRBJ2-2; unclear D gene. This CDR3 is 14 amino acids long. The germline V and J ends were trimmed by 6 bases and 1 base, with 9 bases remaining between them. The V gene's germline CDR1 is MNHNY and CDR2 SVGAGI (reference sequence).

The chain links TRBV7-2 to TRBJ1-4; D gene ambiguous. V was trimmed by 1 base and J by 4 bases, leaving 7 bases between them. The CDR3 spans 14 residues. The V gene's germline CDR1 is SGHTA and CDR2 FQGNSA. CDR3 region: CASSLGTDNEKLFF. The CDR3 region has the DNA TGTGCCAGCAGCTTAGGGACGGATAATGAAAAACTGTTTTTT.